This TCR beta chain emerged from a study of T cell repertoires in cytomegalovirus infection (dated by TCRdb to about 2019). About the investigation overall: Donor HLA type was relevant to the analysis, as public TCR beta signatures indicated carriage of CMV infection together with the matching HLA type.

CDR1 and CDR2, looked up from the germline V gene, are SGHTA and FQGNSA. The V end loses 4 bases and the J end loses 10 bases, and a stretch of 19 bases separates them. Inclusive of the bounding cysteine and phenylalanine, the CDR3 is 14 residues long. The kept DNA is CDR3 alone, 42 bases in frame from the first base. Results and caveats for the whole study, not just this receptor: In both this cohort and an independent approximately 350-donor cohort, the cumulative frequency of public TCR beta family members distinguished carriers of CMV infection plus the relevant HLA type. The ex vivo response was dominated by HLA-C-restricted CMV-specific TCR beta clonotypes, which also provided the single most frequent clonotype in two of eight donors.

In this sample, this clonotype turned up many times. Its binding antigen is unknown. There are no base qualities to consult, and no much larger clone falls within one base. TCRdb lists the instrument as Illumina HiSeq 1500. The raw public data were reprocessed by TCRdb itself: fastp quality trimming at Q25, MiXCR clonotype calling, in-frame beta chains only. All rows with the same CDR3 protein become a single entry with the most common DNA and genes. The sample data list 300,000 to 400,000 distinct CDR3 sequences, and around a tenth of these were observed just once. Together, the top ten hold around 4.5% of the sample.

The rearranged chain carries TRBV7-2 and TRBJ1-1, with TRBD1 tentatively as D gene (5 bases match). The sequenced material came from PBMCs. The clonotype was recovered from a human donor in good health (CMV status not recorded). Some clones in this sample may be carry-over from other donors' samples. The CDR3 is CASSSNRARGGAFF. The DNA sequence reads TGTGCCAGCAGCTCCAACCGGGCGAGGGGAGGAGCTTTCTTT.